This TCR beta chain was profiled in a study of regulatory T cells in long-lasting Graves disease (dated by TCRdb to 2020 to 2022). Background for the entire study: Persistent Graves' disease was defined as antithyroid drug treatment for over 5 years with persistently positive TSH receptor autoantibodies. This study used TCR sequencing and RNA sequencing of peripheral blood to compare persistent Graves' disease patients against newly diagnosed Graves' disease patients. A total of approximately 35 samples were covered by TCR sequencing, comprising approximately 13 persistent and some 20 newly diagnosed Graves' disease patients. The study was registered as a clinical trial and conducted in China. In the clinical cohort, patients with persistent Graves' disease had used antithyroid drugs for an average of about 10 years.

This clonotype has only a few counts. There is no known antigen for this receptor. No clone much larger than this one lies a single base away; base qualities are absent. The time point label, as the study defines it: persistent/refractory GD, antithyroid drugs over 5 years with positive TRAb. RNA was extracted from PBMCs in TRIzol for both TCR sequencing and RNA sequencing. Graves' disease was diagnosed according to American Thyroid Association guidelines. Patients were recruited from an endocrinology department in Xi'an, China. From each patient, around 9 milliliters of peripheral blood was collected into an EDTA anticoagulant tube. Ficoll Paque Plus density gradient separation was used to isolate PBMCs, and no additional T cell sorting was done. An Agilent 2100 Bioanalyzer and agarose gel were used to check RNA quality, while a NanoDrop 2000 measured RNA concentration. In the germline V gene, CDR1 corresponds to MDHEN and CDR2 to SYDVKM. From the cysteine up to the phenylalanine, the CDR3 has a length of 15 residues. The kept DNA is CDR3 alone, 45 bases in frame from the first base. Trimming costs V 4 bases and J 2 bases, and their ends lie 14 bases apart.

The protocol used for the library was multiplex PCR. Sequenced on an Illumina HiSeq 4000. To build TCR beta libraries, CDR3 regions were amplified by Arm-PCR using iRepertoire HTBI primers. Before sequencing, the PCR products went through gel purification. The paper's data handling went like this. Gene usage analysis of CDR3 amino acid clonotypes relied on the roughly 60 TRBV and over 13 TRBJ segments identified across samples. Filtered high-quality paired reads were merged into contigs using COPE and FqMerger. BLAST was used to align contigs to the IMGT TRBV, TRBD and TRBJ reference genes, and CDR3 was defined following IMGT. Clonotypes above 0.1% frequency were classified as highly expanded clones. Shannon entropy was used to measure repertoire diversity, and the Gini coefficient was used to measure V-J evenness. A clonotype was considered public if more than one individual shared it. TCRdb reprocessed the public reads (quality trimming at Q25 with fastp, clone calling with MiXCR) and kept in-frame beta chains. Under each unique CDR3 protein, matching rows form one entry showing the most common genes and DNA. These V and J calls derive from TCRdb rather than the authors' analysis. The sample includes approximately 290,000 distinct CDR3 sequences, with 22% observed a single time. Of the sample, about 56% is held by the ten largest clones.

General study outcomes and caveats: As a limitation, the authors acknowledged that the small sample size may reduce accuracy. Preferential use of TRBV28, TRBJ1-2 and TRBJ2-5 was observed in persistent disease, whereas TRBV20-1 and TRBJ2-1 were favored in newly diagnosed disease. The study examined only peripheral blood because the primary lesion, thyroid tissue, could not be accessed. Lower TCR Shannon entropy and fewer highly expanded clones were observed in persistent Graves' disease patients than in newly diagnosed patients, which suggested clonal expansion. Only the TCR beta chain was sequenced and analyzed. Persistent patients shared more public clonotypes among themselves (around 2,700) than newly diagnosed patients did (over 900).

The sample was peripheral blood mononuclear cells (PBMCs), taken when the disease was refractory, from a patient treated with antithyroid drugs. Recombination connected TRBV28 to TRBJ2-5; the D gene is possibly TRBD1, with 6 bases matching. The TCR originated in a female donor with Graves disease. The CDR3 has the sequence CASSSITGPQETQYF. In nucleotide form, the sequence is TGTGCCAGCAGTTCCATCACAGGGCCGCAAGAGACCCAGTACTTC.